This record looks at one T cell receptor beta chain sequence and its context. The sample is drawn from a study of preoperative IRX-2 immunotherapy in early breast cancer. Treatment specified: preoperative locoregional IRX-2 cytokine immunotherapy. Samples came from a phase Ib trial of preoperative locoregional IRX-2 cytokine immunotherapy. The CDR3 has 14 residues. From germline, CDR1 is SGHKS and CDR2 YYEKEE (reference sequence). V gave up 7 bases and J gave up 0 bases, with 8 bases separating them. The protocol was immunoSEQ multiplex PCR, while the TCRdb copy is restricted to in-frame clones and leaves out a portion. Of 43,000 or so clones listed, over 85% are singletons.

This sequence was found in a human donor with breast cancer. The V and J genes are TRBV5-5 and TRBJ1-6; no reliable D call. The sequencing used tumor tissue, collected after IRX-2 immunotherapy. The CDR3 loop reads CASDASSYNSPLHF. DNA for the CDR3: TGTGCCAGCGACGCGAGCTCCTATAATTCACCCCTCCACTTT.